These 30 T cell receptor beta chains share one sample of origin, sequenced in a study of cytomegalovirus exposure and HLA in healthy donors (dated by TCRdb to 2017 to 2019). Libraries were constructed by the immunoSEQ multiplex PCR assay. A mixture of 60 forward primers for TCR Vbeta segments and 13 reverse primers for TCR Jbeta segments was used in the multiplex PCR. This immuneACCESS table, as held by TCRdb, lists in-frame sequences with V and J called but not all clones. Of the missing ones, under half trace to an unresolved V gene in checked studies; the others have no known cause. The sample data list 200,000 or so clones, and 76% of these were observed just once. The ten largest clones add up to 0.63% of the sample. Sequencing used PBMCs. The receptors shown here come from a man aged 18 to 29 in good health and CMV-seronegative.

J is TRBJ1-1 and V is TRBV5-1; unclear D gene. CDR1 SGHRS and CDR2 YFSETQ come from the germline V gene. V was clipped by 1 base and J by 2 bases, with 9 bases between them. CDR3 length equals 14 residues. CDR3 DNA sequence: TGCGCCAGCAGCTTGACATCTTTAAACACTGAAGCTTTCTTT. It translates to CASSLTSLNTEAFF.

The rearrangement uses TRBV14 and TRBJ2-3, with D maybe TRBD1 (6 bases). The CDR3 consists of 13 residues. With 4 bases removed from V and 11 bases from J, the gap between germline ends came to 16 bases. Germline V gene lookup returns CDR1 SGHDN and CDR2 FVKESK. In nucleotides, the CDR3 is TGTGCCAGCAGCCCCCCCCTTCCGGGACAGCAGTATTTT. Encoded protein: CASSPPLPGQQYF.

CDR3: CASSVRGAGELFF. CDR3 in DNA: TGTGCCAGCAGTGTCCGGGGTGCCGGGGAGCTGTTTTTT. J is TRBJ2-2 and V is TRBV2; TRBD2 is a possible D gene (5 bases). Trimming pared 4 bases from V and 6 bases from J, leaving 9 bases between. The germline V gene has CDR1 SNHLY and CDR2 FYNNEI. The CDR3 is 13 residues long.

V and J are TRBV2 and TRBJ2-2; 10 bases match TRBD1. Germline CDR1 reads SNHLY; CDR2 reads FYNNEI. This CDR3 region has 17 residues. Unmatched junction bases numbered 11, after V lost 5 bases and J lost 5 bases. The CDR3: CASSTGDRGQHTGELFF. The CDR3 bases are TGTGCCAGCAGTACGGGTGACAGGGGGCAGCATACCGGGGAGCTGTTTTTT.

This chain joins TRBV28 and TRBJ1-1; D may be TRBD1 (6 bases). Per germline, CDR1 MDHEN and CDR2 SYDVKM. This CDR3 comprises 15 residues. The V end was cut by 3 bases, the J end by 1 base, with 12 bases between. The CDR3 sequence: CASSFGDKENTEAFF. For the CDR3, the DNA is TGTGCCAGCAGTTTTGGGGACAAGGAGAACACTGAAGCTTTCTTT.

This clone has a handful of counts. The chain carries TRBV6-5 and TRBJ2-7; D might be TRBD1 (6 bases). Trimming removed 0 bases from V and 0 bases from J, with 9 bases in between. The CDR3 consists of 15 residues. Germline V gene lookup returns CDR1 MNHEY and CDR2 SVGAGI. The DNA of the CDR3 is TGTGCCAGCAGTTACTCCAGGGGCAGCTCCTACGAGCAGTACTTC. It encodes CASSYSRGSSYEQYF.

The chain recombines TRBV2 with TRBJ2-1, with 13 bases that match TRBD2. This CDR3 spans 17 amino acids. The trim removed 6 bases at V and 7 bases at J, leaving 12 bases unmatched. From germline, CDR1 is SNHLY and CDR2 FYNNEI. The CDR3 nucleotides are TGTGCCAGCAGAGCCCGGACTAGCGGGAGTCTAGGGAATGAGCAGTTCTTC. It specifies CASRARTSGSLGNEQFF.

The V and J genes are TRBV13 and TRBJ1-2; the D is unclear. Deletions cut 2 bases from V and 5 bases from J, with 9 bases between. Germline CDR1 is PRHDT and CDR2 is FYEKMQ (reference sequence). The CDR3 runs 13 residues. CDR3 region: CASSLRLQYGYTF. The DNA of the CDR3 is TGTGCCAGCAGCTTAAGGTTACAGTATGGCTACACCTTC.

CDR3: CASSRTSGMGQTQYF. The CDR3 bases are TGCGCCAGCAGCAGGACTAGCGGGATGGGTCAGACCCAGTACTTC. The rearrangement links TRBV5-1 to TRBJ2-5, with 12 bases identical to TRBD2. The CDR3 is 15 amino acids. V was clipped by 4 bases and J by 6 bases; unmatched bases: 7. Germline-derived CDR1 and CDR2 are SGHRS and YFSETQ.

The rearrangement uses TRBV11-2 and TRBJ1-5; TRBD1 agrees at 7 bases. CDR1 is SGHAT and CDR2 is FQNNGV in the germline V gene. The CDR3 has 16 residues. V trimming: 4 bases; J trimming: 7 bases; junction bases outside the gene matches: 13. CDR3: CASSSQGGAFAQPQHF. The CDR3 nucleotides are TGTGCCAGCAGCTCCCAGGGGGGCGCCTTCGCGCAGCCCCAGCATTTT.

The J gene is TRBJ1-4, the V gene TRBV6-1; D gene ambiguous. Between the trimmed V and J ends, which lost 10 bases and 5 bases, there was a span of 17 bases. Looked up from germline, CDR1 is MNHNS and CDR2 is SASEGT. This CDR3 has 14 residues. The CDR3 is CATGWAPSNEKLFF. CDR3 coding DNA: TGTGCCACCGGTTGGGCCCCCAGCAATGAAAAACTGTTTTTT.

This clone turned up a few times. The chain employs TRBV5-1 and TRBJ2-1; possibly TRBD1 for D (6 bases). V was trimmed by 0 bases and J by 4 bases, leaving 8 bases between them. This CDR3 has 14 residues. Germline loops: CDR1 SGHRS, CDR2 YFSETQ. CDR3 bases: TGCGCCAGCAGCTTGGGACAGGTATACAATGAGCAGTTCTTC. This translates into CASSLGQVYNEQFF.

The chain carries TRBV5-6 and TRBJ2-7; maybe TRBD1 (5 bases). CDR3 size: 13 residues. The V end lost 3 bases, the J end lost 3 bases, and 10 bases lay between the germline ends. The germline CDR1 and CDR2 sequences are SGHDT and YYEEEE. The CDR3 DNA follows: TGTGCCAGCAGCTCAGGGCTGAGCTACGAGCAGTACTTC. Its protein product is CASSSGLSYEQYF.

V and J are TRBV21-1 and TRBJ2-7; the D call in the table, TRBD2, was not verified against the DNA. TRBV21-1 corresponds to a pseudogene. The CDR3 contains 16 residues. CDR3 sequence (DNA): TGTGCCAGCCAAGCGGCCGGGCGGGAGGAGGGCTACGAGCAGTACTTC. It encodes CASQAAGREEGYEQYF.

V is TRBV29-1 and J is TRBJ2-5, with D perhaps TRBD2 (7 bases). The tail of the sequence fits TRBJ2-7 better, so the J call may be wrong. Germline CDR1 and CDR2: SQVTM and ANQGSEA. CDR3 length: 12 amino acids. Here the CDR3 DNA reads TGCAGCGTTGGGGGGGGCCTCTACGAGCAGTACTTC. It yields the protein CSVGGGLYEQYF.

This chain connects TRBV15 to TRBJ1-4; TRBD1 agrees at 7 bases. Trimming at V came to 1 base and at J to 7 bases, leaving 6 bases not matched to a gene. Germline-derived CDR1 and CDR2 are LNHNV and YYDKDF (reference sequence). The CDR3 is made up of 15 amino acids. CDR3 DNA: TGTGCCACCAGCAGAGGCCAAGGGGGCCGTGAAAAACTGTTTTTT. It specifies CATSRGQGGREKLFF. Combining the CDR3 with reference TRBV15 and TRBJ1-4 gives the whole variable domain DAMVIQNPRYQVTQFGKPVTLSCSQTLNHNVMYWYQQKSSQAPKLLFHYYDKDFNNEADTPDNFQSRRPNTSFCFLDIRSPGLGDTAMYLCATSRGQGGREKLFFGSGTQLSVL.

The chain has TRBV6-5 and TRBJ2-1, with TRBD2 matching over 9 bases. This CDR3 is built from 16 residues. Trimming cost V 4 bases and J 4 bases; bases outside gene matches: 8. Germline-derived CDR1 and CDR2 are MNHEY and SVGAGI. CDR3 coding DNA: TGTGCCAGCAGTTCCAAACTAGCGGGCCATTACAATGAGCAGTTCTTC. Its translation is CASSSKLAGHYNEQFF.

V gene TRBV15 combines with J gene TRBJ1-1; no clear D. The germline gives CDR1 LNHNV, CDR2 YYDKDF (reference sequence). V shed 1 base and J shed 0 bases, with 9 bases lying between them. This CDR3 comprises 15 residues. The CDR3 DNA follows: TGTGCCACCAGCAGAGGACACCAACTGAACACTGAAGCTTTCTTT. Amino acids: CATSRGHQLNTEAFF.

The CDR3 region has the DNA TGTGCCAGCAGTCGGGACTTAAGCTCCTACAATGAGCAGTTCTTC. Protein sequence: CASSRDLSSYNEQFF. J is TRBJ2-1 and V is TRBV7-2; tentatively, D is TRBD2 (6 bases). The CDR3 is 15 residues long. CDR1 and CDR2 from the germline V gene are SGHTA and FQGNSA. V was shortened by 6 bases and J by 0 bases, with 12 bases between the two germline ends.

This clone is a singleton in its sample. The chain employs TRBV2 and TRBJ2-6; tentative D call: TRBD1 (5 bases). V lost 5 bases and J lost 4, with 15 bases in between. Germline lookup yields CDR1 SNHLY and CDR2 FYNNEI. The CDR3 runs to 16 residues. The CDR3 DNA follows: TGTGCCAGCAGTCAGGGTTGGAGCTCCGGGGCCAACGTCCTGACTTTC. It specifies CASSQGWSSGANVLTF. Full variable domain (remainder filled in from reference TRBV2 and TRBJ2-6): EPEVTQTPSHQVTQMGQEVILRCVPISNHLYFYWYRQILGQKVEFLVSFYNNEISEKSEIFDDQFSVERPDGSNFTLKIRSTKLEDSAMYFCASSQGWSSGANVLTFGAGSRLTVL.

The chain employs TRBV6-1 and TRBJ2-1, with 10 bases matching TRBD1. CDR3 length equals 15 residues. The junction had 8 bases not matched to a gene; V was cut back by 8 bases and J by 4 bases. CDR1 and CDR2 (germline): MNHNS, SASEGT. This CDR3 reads CASRLEGQGYNEQFF. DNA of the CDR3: TGTGCCAGCCGGCTGGAGGGACAGGGGTACAATGAGCAGTTCTTC.

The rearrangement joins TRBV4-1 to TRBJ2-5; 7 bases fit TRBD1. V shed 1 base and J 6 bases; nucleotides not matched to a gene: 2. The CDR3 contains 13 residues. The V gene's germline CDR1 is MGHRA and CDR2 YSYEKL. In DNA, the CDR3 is TGCGCCAGCAGCCAAGGGACAGGAAAGACCCAGTACTTC. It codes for CASSQGTGKTQYF.

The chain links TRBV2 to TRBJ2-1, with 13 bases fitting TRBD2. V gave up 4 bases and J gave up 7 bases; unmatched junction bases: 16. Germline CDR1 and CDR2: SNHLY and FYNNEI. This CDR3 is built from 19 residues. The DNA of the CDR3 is TGTGCCAGCAGTGTAAGGGTAAGGACTAGCGGGAGAATGACGAATGAGCAGTTCTTC. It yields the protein CASSVRVRTSGRMTNEQFF.

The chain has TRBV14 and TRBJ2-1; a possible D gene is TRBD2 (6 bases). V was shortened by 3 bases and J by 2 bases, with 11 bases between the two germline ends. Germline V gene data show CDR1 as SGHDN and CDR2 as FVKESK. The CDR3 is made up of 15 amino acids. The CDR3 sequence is CASSHEAGTYNEQFF. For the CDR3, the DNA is TGTGCCAGCAGCCACGAAGCGGGCACCTACAATGAGCAGTTCTTC. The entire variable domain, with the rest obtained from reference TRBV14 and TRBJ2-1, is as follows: EAGVTQFPSHSVIEKGQTVTLRCDPISGHDNLYWYRRVMGKEIKFLLHFVKESKQDESGMPNNRFLAERTGGTYSTLKVQPAELEDSGVYFCASSHEAGTYNEQFFGPGTRLTVL.

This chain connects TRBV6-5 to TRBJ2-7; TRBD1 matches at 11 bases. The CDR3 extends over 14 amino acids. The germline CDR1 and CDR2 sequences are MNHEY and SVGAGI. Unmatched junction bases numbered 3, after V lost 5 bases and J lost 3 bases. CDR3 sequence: CASSPGQGVYEQYF. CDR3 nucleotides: TGTGCCAGCAGTCCGGGACAGGGGGTCTACGAGCAGTACTTC.

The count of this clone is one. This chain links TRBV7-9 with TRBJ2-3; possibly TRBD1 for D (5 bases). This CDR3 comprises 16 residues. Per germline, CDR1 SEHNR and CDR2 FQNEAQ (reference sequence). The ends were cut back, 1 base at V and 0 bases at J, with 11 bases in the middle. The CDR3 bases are TGTGCCAGCAGCTTAGTTGTGACAGCTAGCACAGATACGCAGTATTTT. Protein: CASSLVVTASTDTQYF.

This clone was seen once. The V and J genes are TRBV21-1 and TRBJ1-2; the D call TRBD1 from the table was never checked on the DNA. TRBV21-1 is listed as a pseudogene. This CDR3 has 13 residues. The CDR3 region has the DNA TGTGCCAGCAGCCCCGGACATCACTATGGCTACACCTTC. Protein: CASSPGHHYGYTF.

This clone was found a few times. The CDR3 DNA follows: TGTGCCAGCAGCTTATCAGCGGGAGGCTCCTACAATGAGCAGTTCTTC. It yields the protein CASSLSAGGSYNEQFF. The chain has TRBV11-3 and TRBJ2-1; TRBD2 aligns across 9 bases. There are 16 residues in the CDR3. Germline loops: CDR1 SGHNT, CDR2 YENEEA. V was clipped by 2 bases and J by 0 bases; unmatched bases: 2.

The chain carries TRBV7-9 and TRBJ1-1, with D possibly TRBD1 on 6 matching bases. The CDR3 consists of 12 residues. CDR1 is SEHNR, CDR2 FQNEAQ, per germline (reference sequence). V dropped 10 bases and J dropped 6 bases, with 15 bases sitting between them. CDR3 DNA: TGTGCCACCCGAAGACAGGTCTCTGAAGCTTTCTTT. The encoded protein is CATRRQVSEAFF.

Written as DNA, the CDR3 is TGTGCCAGCAGCGTAGGTGTGGGAGGGGATACGCAGTATTTT. This translates into CASSVGVGGDTQYF. J is TRBJ2-3 and V is TRBV9; TRBD2 matches 7 bases. In germline, CDR1 is SGDLS, CDR2 YYNGEE. The CDR3 contains 14 residues. The junction had 4 bases not matched to a gene; V was cut back by 0 bases and J by 6 bases.